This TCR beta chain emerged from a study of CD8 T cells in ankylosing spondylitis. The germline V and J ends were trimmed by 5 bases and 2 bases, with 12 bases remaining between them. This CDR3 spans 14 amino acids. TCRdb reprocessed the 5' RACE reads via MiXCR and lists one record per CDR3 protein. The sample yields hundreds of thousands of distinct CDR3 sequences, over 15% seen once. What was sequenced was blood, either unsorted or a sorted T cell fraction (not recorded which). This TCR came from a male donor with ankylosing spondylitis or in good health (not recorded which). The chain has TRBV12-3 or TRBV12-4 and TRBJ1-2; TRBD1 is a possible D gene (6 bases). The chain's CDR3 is CASSPGTWNYGYTF. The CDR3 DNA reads TGTGCCAGCAGTCCAGGGACATGGAACTATGGCTACACCTTC.